Listed below are T cell receptor beta chains from one sample, sequenced in a study of blood T cell repertoires in COVID-19. Produced via immunoSEQ multiplex PCR; TCRdb's table is partial and in-frame only. The sample lists about 210,000 clones; approximately 85% were seen once. The specimen sequenced was peripheral blood. All receptors derive from a woman in her seventies with COVID-19, enrolled during active disease. The CDR3 runs from the conserved cysteine through the conserved F or W. A D gene is named only where the DNA matches it firmly.

d_call: NA; cdr3_length: 12; v_call: TRBV6-4; j_call: TRBJ2-1; cdr3_aa: CASSDAASLLFF; cdr3_nt: TGTGCCAGCAGTGACGCCGCTTCTCTACTCTTCTTC
d_call: TRBD2; cdr3_length: 15; v_call: TRBV29-1; j_call: TRBJ2-3; cdr3_aa: CSALPSGFSTDTQYF; cdr3_nt: TGCAGCGCTCTTCCTAGCGGGTTTAGCACAGATACGCAGTATTTT
d_call: NA; cdr3_length: 16; v_call: TRBV3-1/TRBV3-2; j_call: TRBJ2-1; cdr3_aa: CASSPNVGGPYNEQFF; cdr3_nt: TGTGCCAGCAGCCCTAATGTGGGGGGACCCTACAATGAGCAGTTCTTC
d_call: NA; cdr3_length: 12; v_call: TRBV12-3/TRBV12-4; j_call: TRBJ1-6; cdr3_aa: CASNLENSPLHF; cdr3_nt: TGTGCCAGCAACCTAGAGAATTCACCCCTCCACTTT
d_call: TRBD2; cdr3_length: 19; v_call: TRBV10-3; j_call: TRBJ2-1; cdr3_aa: CAISESGTSGRAFNNEQFF; cdr3_nt: TGTGCCATCAGTGAGTCGGGGACTAGCGGGAGGGCCTTCAACAATGAGCAGTTCTTC
d_call: TRBD2; cdr3_length: 17; v_call: TRBV3-1/TRBV3-2; j_call: TRBJ2-1; cdr3_aa: CASSLPLGTSGTHEQFF; cdr3_nt: TGTGCCAGCAGCCTTCCACTAGGGACTAGCGGGACCCATGAGCAGTTCTTC
d_call: NA; cdr3_length: 14; v_call: TRBV27; j_call: TRBJ1-1; cdr3_aa: CASSLAGINTEAFF; cdr3_nt: TGTGCCAGCAGTTTGGCAGGGATTAACACTGAAGCTTTCTTT
d_call: NA; cdr3_length: 12; v_call: TRBV12-3/TRBV12-4; j_call: TRBJ2-7; cdr3_aa: CASSLLRYEQYF; cdr3_nt: TGTGCCAGCAGTTTATTGCGCTACGAGCAGTACTTC
d_call: NA; cdr3_length: 12; v_call: TRBV4-3; j_call: TRBJ2-1; cdr3_aa: CASSRQQGEQFF; cdr3_nt: TGCGCCAGCAGCCGGCAACAGGGTGAGCAGTTCTTC
d_call: TRBD1; cdr3_length: 17; v_call: TRBV2; j_call: TRBJ2-6; cdr3_aa: CASRGGQGSSGANVLTF; cdr3_nt: TGTGCCAGCAGGGGGGGACAGGGCTCCTCTGGGGCCAACGTCCTGACTTTC
d_call: NA; cdr3_length: 15; v_call: TRBV9; j_call: TRBJ2-1; cdr3_aa: CASSPNRASYNEQFF; cdr3_nt: TGTGCCAGCAGCCCGAACAGGGCCTCCTACAATGAGCAGTTCTTC
d_call: TRBD2; cdr3_length: 13; v_call: TRBV12-3/TRBV12-4; j_call: TRBJ2-1; cdr3_aa: CASLSGLINEQFF; cdr3_nt: TGTGCCAGTCTCTCGGGACTAATCAATGAGCAGTTCTTC
d_call: NA; cdr3_length: 14; v_call: TRBV5-1; j_call: TRBJ1-6; cdr3_aa: CASSLGTTNSPLHF; cdr3_nt: TGCGCCAGCAGCTTGGGGACAACCAATTCACCCCTCCACTTT
d_call: NA; cdr3_length: 14; v_call: TRBV7-3; j_call: TRBJ2-1; cdr3_aa: CASSLTTAGNEQFF; cdr3_nt: TGTGCCAGCAGCTTAACGACGGCAGGCAATGAGCAGTTCTTC
d_call: TRBD2; cdr3_length: 14; v_call: TRBV2; j_call: TRBJ2-1; cdr3_aa: CASSEGTTSREQFF; cdr3_nt: TGTGCCAGCAGTGAGGGGACTACCTCTCGGGAGCAGTTCTTC
d_call: TRBD2; cdr3_length: 16; v_call: TRBV4-2; j_call: TRBJ2-1; cdr3_aa: CASSQGTSGSYNEQFF; cdr3_nt: TGTGCCAGCAGCCAAGGGACTAGCGGGTCCTACAATGAGCAGTTCTTC
d_call: TRBD2; cdr3_length: 15; v_call: TRBV7-2; j_call: TRBJ2-3; cdr3_aa: CASSLPGGGADTQYF; cdr3_nt: TGTGCCAGCAGCTTACCGGGAGGTGGGGCAGATACGCAGTATTTT
d_call: TRBD1; cdr3_length: 14; v_call: TRBV19; j_call: TRBJ1-1; cdr3_aa: CASSSDRARAEAFF; cdr3_nt: TGTGCCAGTAGTAGTGACAGGGCCCGCGCTGAAGCTTTCTTT
d_call: NA; cdr3_length: 14; v_call: TRBV5-1; j_call: TRBJ2-3; cdr3_aa: CASSEGVSTDTQYF; cdr3_nt: TGCGCCAGCAGTGAGGGGGTCAGCACAGATACGCAGTATTTT
d_call: TRBD2; cdr3_length: 16; v_call: TRBV19; j_call: TRBJ2-1; cdr3_aa: CASSNRTSGRSHEQFF; cdr3_nt: TGTGCCAGTAGTAATCGGACTAGCGGGAGGTCACATGAGCAGTTCTTC
d_call: TRBD1; cdr3_length: 13; v_call: TRBV6-5; j_call: TRBJ1-2; cdr3_aa: CASSSGQVRGYTF; cdr3_nt: TGTGCCAGCAGTTCCGGACAGGTTCGGGGCTACACCTTC
d_call: NA; cdr3_length: 14; v_call: TRBV16; j_call: TRBJ2-6; cdr3_aa: CASSQSQGANVLTF; cdr3_nt: TGTGCCAGCAGCCAATCACAGGGCGCCAACGTCCTGACTTTC